This entry describes one T cell receptor beta chain. This sample was taken from a study of blood T cell repertoires in COVID-19. Study-level background: There were acute and convalescent COVID-19 samples, and they came from the United States, Italy and Spain. T cells, B-cell-depleted T cells, or PBMCs supplied cDNA or gDNA.

In the study's own analysis: For nucleated cells, counts were estimated from reference gene primer amplification. The protocol was immunoSEQ multiplex PCR, while the TCRdb copy is restricted to in-frame clones and leaves out a portion. V, J and clone size reflect that table, while D and trimming were determined from the DNA. The table shows 65,000 to 75,000 clones, with about nine tenths occurring only once. V lost 6 bases to trimming and J lost 0 bases, with 12 bases between them. This CDR3 is 15 amino acids long. Germline assignment: CDR1 MNHEY and CDR2 SMNVEV (reference sequence). The chain is built from TRBV27 and TRBJ2-1, with D uncertain. The receptor was isolated from a man aged 50 to 60 with active COVID-19. The sequenced sample consisted of peripheral blood. The CDR3 reads CASSSRESSYNEQFF. CDR3 DNA sequence: TGTGCCAGCAGCTCTCGTGAGAGCTCCTACAATGAGCAGTTCTTC.